Listed here is a single TCR beta chain. Its antigen is as yet unknown. A second about 7 to 11 cycle PCR used barcoded and J-beta primers. Using its own MiXCR run on the 5' RACE reads, TCRdb lists one record per CDR3 protein. The sample carries approximately 1,700,000 distinct CDR3 sequences, roughly two fifths recorded once. The data were obtained in a study of blood T cells in healthy people across ages. Ten milliliters was the volume of peripheral blood drawn from each donor. Isolation yielded PBMCs, at least 7 million per sample, in every case. Total RNA, at least 5.5 micrograms per sample, was extracted from PBMCs. General observations from the study: More naive CD4+ cells and higher diversity marked long-lived donors relative to aged donors.

Trimming took off 2 bases at V and 2 bases at J, with 15 bases between the two ends. Germline V gives CDR1 MRHNA, CDR2 SNTAGT. The CDR3 extends over 16 amino acids. What was sequenced was blood. This TCR derives from a human donor in good health. The chain joins TRBV6-4 to TRBJ1-2; weak D call: TRBD1 (5 bases). The CDR3 protein is CASSDALRGWNYGYTF. DNA of the CDR3: TGTGCCAGCAGTGACGCCCTGAGGGGCTGGAACTATGGCTACACCTTC.